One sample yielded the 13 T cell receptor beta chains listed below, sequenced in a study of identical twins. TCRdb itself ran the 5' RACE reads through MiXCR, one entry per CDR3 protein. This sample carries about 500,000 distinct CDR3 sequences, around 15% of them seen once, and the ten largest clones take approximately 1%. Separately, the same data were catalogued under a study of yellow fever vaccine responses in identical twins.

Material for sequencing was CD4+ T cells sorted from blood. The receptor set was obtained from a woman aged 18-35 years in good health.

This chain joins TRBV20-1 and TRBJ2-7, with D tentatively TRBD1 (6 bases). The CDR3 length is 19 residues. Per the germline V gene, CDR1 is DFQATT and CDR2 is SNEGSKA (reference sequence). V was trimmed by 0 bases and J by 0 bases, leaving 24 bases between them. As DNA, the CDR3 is TGCAGTGCTAGAGATCGGACAGATCGGGATAAAGGTGGCTCCTACGAGCAGTACTTC. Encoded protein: CSARDRTDRDKGGSYEQYF.

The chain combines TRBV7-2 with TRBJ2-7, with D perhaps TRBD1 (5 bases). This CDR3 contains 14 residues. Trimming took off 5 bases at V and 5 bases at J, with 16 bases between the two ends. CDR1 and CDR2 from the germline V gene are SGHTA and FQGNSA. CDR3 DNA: TGTGCCAGCAGCCCCGACCCCCAAGGGGACGAGCAGTACTTC. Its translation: CASSPDPQGDEQYF.

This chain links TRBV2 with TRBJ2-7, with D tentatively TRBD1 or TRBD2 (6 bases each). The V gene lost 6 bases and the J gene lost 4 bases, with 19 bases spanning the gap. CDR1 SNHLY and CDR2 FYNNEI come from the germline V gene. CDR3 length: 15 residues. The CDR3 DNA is TGTGCCAGCAGGGACCAAGGGGGGACCTATTACGAGCAGTACTTC. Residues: CASRDQGGTYYEQYF.

CDR3 nucleotide sequence: TGTGCCAGCTCACCACCTTCCAAAGGGAAAGCGTACGAGCAGTACTTC. Translating gives CASSPPSKGKAYEQYF. The V and J genes are TRBV18 and TRBJ2-7; D call uncertain. The CDR3 covers 16 residues. V shed 0 bases and J shed 4 bases, with 16 bases lying between them. Looked up from germline, CDR1 is KGHSH and CDR2 is LQKENI.

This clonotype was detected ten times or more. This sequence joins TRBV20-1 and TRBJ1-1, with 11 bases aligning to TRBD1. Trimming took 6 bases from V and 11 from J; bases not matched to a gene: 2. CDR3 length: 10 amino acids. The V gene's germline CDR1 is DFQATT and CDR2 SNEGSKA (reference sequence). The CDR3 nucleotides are TGCAGTGCGGGGACAGGGGGGGCTTTCTTT. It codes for CSAGTGGAFF.

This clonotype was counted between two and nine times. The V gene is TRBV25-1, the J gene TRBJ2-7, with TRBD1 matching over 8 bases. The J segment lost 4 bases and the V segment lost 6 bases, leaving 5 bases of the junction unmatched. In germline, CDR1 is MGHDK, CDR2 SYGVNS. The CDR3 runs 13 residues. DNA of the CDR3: TGTGCCAGCAGGCAGGGGGCTTTGTACGAGCAGTACTTC. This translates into CASRQGALYEQYF.

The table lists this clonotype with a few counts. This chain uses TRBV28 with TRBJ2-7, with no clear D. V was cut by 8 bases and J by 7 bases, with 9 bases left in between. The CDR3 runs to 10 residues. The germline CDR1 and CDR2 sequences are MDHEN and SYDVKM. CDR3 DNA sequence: TGTGCCAGCGGTATATTAGAGCAGTACTTC. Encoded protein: CASGILEQYF.

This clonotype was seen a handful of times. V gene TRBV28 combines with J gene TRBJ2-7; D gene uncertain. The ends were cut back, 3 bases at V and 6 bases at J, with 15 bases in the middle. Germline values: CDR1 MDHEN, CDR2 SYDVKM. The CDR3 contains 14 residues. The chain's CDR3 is CASSFPGSVREQYF. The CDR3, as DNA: TGTGCCAGCAGTTTCCCTGGGTCAGTACGCGAGCAGTACTTC.

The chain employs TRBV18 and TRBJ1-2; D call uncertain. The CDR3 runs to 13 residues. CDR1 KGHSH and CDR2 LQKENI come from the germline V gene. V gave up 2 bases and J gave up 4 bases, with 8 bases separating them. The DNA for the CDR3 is TGTGCCAGCTCACCAGAACAGAGCTATGGCTACACCTTC. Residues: CASSPEQSYGYTF.

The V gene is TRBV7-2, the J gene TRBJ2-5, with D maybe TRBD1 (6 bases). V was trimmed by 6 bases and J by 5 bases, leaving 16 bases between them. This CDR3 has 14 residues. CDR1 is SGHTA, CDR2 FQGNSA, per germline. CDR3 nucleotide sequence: TGTGCCAGCAGGCGCGATGGGGGCGTGGAGACCCAGTACTTC. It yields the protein CASRRDGGVETQYF. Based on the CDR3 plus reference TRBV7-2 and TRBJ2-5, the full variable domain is GAGVSQSPSNKVTEKGKDVELRCDPISGHTALYWYRQSLGQGLEFLIYFQGNSAPDKSGLPSDRFSAERTGGSVSTLTIQRTQQEDSAVYLCASRRDGGVETQYFGPGTRLLVL.

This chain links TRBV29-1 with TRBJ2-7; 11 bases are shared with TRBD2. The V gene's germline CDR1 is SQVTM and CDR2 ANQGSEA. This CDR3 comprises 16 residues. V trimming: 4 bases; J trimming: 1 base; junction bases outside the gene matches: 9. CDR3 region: CSVGTQTSGASYEQYF. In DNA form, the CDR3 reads TGCAGCGTTGGGACTCAGACTAGCGGGGCTTCCTACGAGCAGTACTTC.

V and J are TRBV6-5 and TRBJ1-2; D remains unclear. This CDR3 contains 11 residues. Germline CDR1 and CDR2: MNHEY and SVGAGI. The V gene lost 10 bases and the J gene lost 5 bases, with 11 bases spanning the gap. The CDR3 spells CATTDQYGYTF. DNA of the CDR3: TGTGCCACCACGGACCAGTATGGCTACACCTTC.

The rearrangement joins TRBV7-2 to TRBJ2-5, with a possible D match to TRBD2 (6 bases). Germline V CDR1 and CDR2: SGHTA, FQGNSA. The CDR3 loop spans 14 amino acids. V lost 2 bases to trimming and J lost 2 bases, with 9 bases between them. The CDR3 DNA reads TGTGCCAGCAGCTTACGCCTAGCGCAAGAGACCCAGTACTTC. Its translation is CASSLRLAQETQYF. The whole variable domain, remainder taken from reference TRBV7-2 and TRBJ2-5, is GAGVSQSPSNKVTEKGKDVELRCDPISGHTALYWYRQSLGQGLEFLIYFQGNSAPDKSGLPSDRFSAERTGGSVSTLTIQRTQQEDSAVYLCASSLRLAQETQYFGPGTRLLVL.